Each of the 20 T cell receptor beta chains below was sequenced from the same sample in a study of T cells in Graves' hyperthyroidism and ophthalmopathy. Amplified TCR beta CDR3 regions came from RNA transcripts. First-round RT-PCR with HTBI primers amplified the TCR CDR3 region. TCRdb analysed the multiplex PCR reads with MiXCR anew, one entry per CDR3 protein. The sample shows roughly 570,000 distinct CDR3 sequences, about 43% of them seen only once. Sequencing used peripheral blood or thyroid tissue (not recorded which). All receptors come from an adult woman with Graves' disease, either hyperthyroidism or ophthalmopathy (not recorded which).

This clonotype was counted many times. The chain employs TRBV4-2 and TRBJ2-7; D ambiguous. V dropped 0 bases and J dropped 2 bases, with 11 bases sitting between them. Looked up from germline, CDR1 is LGHNA and CDR2 is YNFKEQ. The length of the CDR3 is 15 residues. The CDR3 region has the DNA TGTGCCAGCAGCCAAGAGACGGCAGAACCCTACGAGCAGTACTTC. Translated, it gives CASSQETAEPYEQYF.

Regarding this clonotype: This may be a read error: a much more frequent sequence differs by one nucleotide. The final CDR3 position lacks the conserved phenylalanine or tryptophan, pointing to a likely read error. This sequence joins TRBV4-1 and TRBJ2-2; D not resolved. Germline lookup yields CDR1 MGHRA and CDR2 YSYEKL. The V and J ends lost 4 bases and 8 bases respectively, with 11 bases between them. The CDR3 runs 13 residues. CDR3 in amino acids: CASSRQDSGELFS. CDR3 sequence (DNA): TGCGCCAGCAGCCGCCAGGATTCGGGGGAGCTGTTTTCT.

The chain joins TRBV2 to TRBJ2-5, with D possibly called TRBD1 or TRBD2 (5 bases each). Trimming left V 7 bases short and J 5 bases short, with 14 bases between. CDR3 length: 13 residues. Germline V lookup: CDR1 SNHLY, CDR2 FYNNEI. Here the CDR3 reads CASNRDPGETQYF. The CDR3 DNA sequence: TGTGCCAGCAATCGGGACCCTGGGGAGACCCAGTACTTC. The variable domain in full, completed from reference TRBV2 and TRBJ2-5, reads EPEVTQTPSHQVTQMGQEVILRCVPISNHLYFYWYRQILGQKVEFLVSFYNNEISEKSEIFDDQFSVERPDGSNFTLKIRSTKLEDSAMYFCASNRDPGETQYFGPGTRLLVL.

V and J are TRBV12-3 or TRBV12-4 and TRBJ2-2; D ambiguous. Trimming took off 4 bases at V and 7 bases at J, with 13 bases between the two ends. CDR3 length equals 14 residues. The CDR3: CASSYRPDGGELFF. In DNA form, the CDR3 reads TGTGCCAGCAGTTACCGACCAGACGGCGGGGAGCTGTTTTTT.

This clonotype was found many times. The rearrangement uses TRBV10-2 and TRBJ2-7; D is unclear. Germline CDR1 and CDR2: WSHSY and SAAADI. Trimming cost V 3 bases and J 6 bases, with 9 bases left between them. This CDR3 has 12 residues. CDR3 region: CASSDLDAEQYF. For the CDR3, the DNA is TGCGCCAGCAGTGATTTGGACGCCGAGCAGTACTTC.

The rearrangement links TRBV29-1 to TRBJ2-6; possible D gene TRBD1, 5 bases. This CDR3 has 12 residues. Germline V gives CDR1 SQVTM, CDR2 ANQGSEA. Trimming cost V 4 bases and J 4 bases, with 5 bases left between them. Written as DNA, the CDR3 is TGCAGCGTTGGACAGGGGGCCAACGTCCTGACTTTC. Its translation: CSVGQGANVLTF.

V is TRBV11-2 and J is TRBJ2-7; no definite D call. Per the germline V gene, CDR1 is SGHAT and CDR2 is FQNNGV. This CDR3 contains 12 residues. V gave up 7 bases and J gave up 5 bases, with 12 bases separating them. CDR3 sequence: CASTYSPNEQYF. CDR3 DNA sequence: TGTGCCAGCACCTACTCCCCTAACGAGCAGTACTTC.

This clonotype was seen only a few times. The chain joins TRBV2 to TRBJ2-7; possible D gene TRBD2, 6 bases. The CDR3 loop spans 14 amino acids. Germline CDR1 reads SNHLY; CDR2 reads FYNNEI. V gave up 4 bases and J gave up 3 bases, with 13 bases separating them. The CDR3 region has the DNA TGTGCCAGCAGTGTATCGGTCGGGGGCTACGAGCAGTACTTC. Translated: CASSVSVGGYEQYF. Full variable domain (outside the CDR3, taken from reference TRBV2 and TRBJ2-7): EPEVTQTPSHQVTQMGQEVILRCVPISNHLYFYWYRQILGQKVEFLVSFYNNEISEKSEIFDDQFSVERPDGSNFTLKIRSTKLEDSAMYFCASSVSVGGYEQYFGPGTRLTVT.

In the case of this clonotype: A read error is likely, as this CDR3 ends without the conserved phenylalanine or tryptophan. V and J are TRBV7-9 and TRBJ1-3; unclear D gene. CDR3 length: 14 residues. Trimming left V 0 bases short and J 0 bases short, with 3 bases between. Germline CDR1 reads SEHNR; CDR2 reads FQNEAQ (reference sequence). The CDR3 DNA sequence: TGTGCCAGCAGCTTAGCCCCCTCTGGAAACACCATATATGCT. Translating it yields CASSLAPSGNTIYA.

The chain employs TRBV19 and TRBJ2-2; D uncertain. The V end was cut by 3 bases, the J end by 6 bases, with 11 bases between. Germline lookup yields CDR1 LNHDA and CDR2 SQIVND (reference sequence). The CDR3 totals 14 residues. The CDR3 here is CASSISTGPGELFF. Here the CDR3 DNA reads TGTGCCAGTAGTATTTCAACTGGACCCGGGGAGCTGTTTTTT.

This chain joins TRBV19 and TRBJ1-4; D perhaps matches TRBD1 (6 bases). Germline CDR1 reads LNHDA; CDR2 reads SQIVND (reference sequence). V was cut by 3 bases and J by 6 bases, with 11 bases left in between. CDR3 size: 14 residues. Here the CDR3 DNA reads TGTGCCAGTAGTATGCCACAGGGTTATGAAAAACTGTTTTTT. Its protein product is CASSMPQGYEKLFF.

This sequence joins TRBV25-1 and TRBJ2-5; D may be TRBD1 or TRBD2 (6 bases each). Germline V gene sequence: CDR1 MGHDK, CDR2 SYGVNS. The CDR3 is 11 residues long. In nucleotides, the CDR3 is TGTGCTAGAGGGGGGATAGAGACCCAGTACTTC. Protein: CARGGIETQYF.

This clonotype was counted many times. CDR3 sequence (DNA): TGTGCCATCAGTGCGAGCAGGGGAGGAACTGAAGCTTTCTTT. Translation: CAISASRGGTEAFF. The J gene is TRBJ1-1, the V gene TRBV10-3, with a tentative D call TRBD1 (6 bases). V lost 4 bases and J 5 bases, leaving 14 bases between the germline ends. The CDR3 has 14 amino acids. The germline CDR1 and CDR2 sequences are ENHRY and SYGVKD.

This sequence joins TRBV7-3 and TRBJ2-3; 8 bases agree with TRBD1. Germline-derived CDR1 and CDR2 are SGHTA and FQGTGA. The CDR3 is 15 amino acids. Trimming at V came to 5 bases and at J to 3 bases, leaving 7 bases not matched to a gene. The CDR3 spells CASSPITGGTDTQYF. The CDR3 bases are TGTGCCAGCAGCCCGATCACAGGGGGAACAGATACGCAGTATTTT.

The table lists this clonotype with a few counts. This chain links TRBV20-1 with TRBJ1-6; tentative D call: TRBD1 (6 bases). The germline V and J ends were trimmed by 6 bases and 8 bases, with 11 bases remaining between them. There are 12 residues in the CDR3. CDR1 and CDR2 from the germline V gene are DFQATT and SNEGSKA (reference sequence). This chain's CDR3 is CSAIWTDSPLHF. CDR3 nucleotides: TGCAGTGCAATCTGGACAGATTCACCCCTCCACTTT.

The table lists this clonotype with a few counts. This chain joins TRBV6-1 and TRBJ1-5; 7 bases map to TRBD1. There are 15 residues in the CDR3. From germline, CDR1 is MNHNS and CDR2 SASEGT. V dropped 7 bases and J dropped 0; count of bases not matched to a gene: 6. CDR3 nucleotide sequence: TGTGCCAGCAACCCAACAGGGGTTAGCAATCAGCCCCAGCATTTT. Translating gives CASNPTGVSNQPQHF.

This clonotype was counted at least ten times. The chain links TRBV11-2 to TRBJ2-5; no clear D gene. V gave up 6 bases and J gave up 4 bases, with 12 bases separating them. Germline CDR1 is SGHAT and CDR2 is FQNNGV. The CDR3 is made up of 13 amino acids. In DNA, the CDR3 is TGTGCCAGCAGAAACGCCGCTGGAGAGACCCAGTACTTC. This sequence encodes CASRNAAGETQYF.

This clonotype was observed many times. The CDR3 reads CASRAFRATSGNTIYF. The CDR3 bases are TGTGCCAGCAGAGCATTCCGCGCGACCTCTGGAAACACCATATATTTT. J is TRBJ1-3 and V is TRBV2; D unclear. Germline V gives CDR1 SNHLY, CDR2 FYNNEI. This CDR3 is 16 amino acids long. V lost 6 bases to trimming and J lost 0 bases, with 15 bases between them.

This clonotype was counted ten times or more. The chain uses TRBV11-2 and TRBJ1-5; D uncertain. This CDR3 contains 14 residues. Trimming shortened V by 5 bases and J by 4 bases, and 12 bases separated the two germline ends. CDR1 and CDR2 (germline): SGHAT, FQNNGV. CDR3 in DNA: TGTGCCAGCAGCCAAGGTGGGGTTAATCAGCCCCAGCATTTT. This encodes CASSQGGVNQPQHF.

On this clonotype: At one boundary the junction diverges from the germline segment, which might be a read error. The chain employs TRBV3-1 and TRBJ1-2; 9 bases match TRBD1. Germline lookup yields CDR1 LGHDT and CDR2 YNNKEL (reference sequence). This CDR3 is built from 14 residues. CDR3 coding DNA: TGTGCCAGCAGCGCCAGGGGACAGGGTGCCGGCTACGCCTTC. This sequence encodes CASSARGQGAGYAF. Using reference TRBV3-1 and TRBJ1-2 for the parts outside the CDR3, the full variable domain is DTAVSQTPKYLVTQMGNDKSIKCEQNLGHDTMYWYKQDSKKFLKIMFSYNNKELIINETVPNRFSPKSPDKAHLNLHINSLELGDSAVYFCASSARGQGAGYAFGSGTRLTVV.